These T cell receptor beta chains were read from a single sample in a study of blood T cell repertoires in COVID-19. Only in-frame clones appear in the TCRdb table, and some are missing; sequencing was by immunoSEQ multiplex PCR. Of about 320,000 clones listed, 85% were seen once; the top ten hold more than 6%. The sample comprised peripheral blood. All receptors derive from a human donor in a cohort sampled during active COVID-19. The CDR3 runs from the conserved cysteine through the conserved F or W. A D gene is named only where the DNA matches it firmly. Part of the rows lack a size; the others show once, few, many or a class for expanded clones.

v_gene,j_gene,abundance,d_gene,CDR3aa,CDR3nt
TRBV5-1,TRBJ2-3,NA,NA,CASSLPSTSADTQYF,TGCGCCAGCAGCTTACCTAGCACGTCGGCAGATACGCAGTATTTT
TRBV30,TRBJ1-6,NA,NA,CAWGRQMINSPLHF,TGTGCCTGGGGACGACAGATGATTAATTCACCCCTCCACTTT
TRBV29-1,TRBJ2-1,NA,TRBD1,CSVLRQGGNEQFF,TGCAGCGTCCTTAGACAGGGTGGCAATGAGCAGTTCTTC
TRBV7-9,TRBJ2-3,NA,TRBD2,CASSSGGGATDTQYF,TGTGCCAGCAGCTCGGGGGGAGGGGCTACAGATACGCAGTATTTT
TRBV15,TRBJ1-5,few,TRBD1,CATSRDGGQPNGGNQPQHF,TGTGCCACCAGCAGAGACGGGGGACAGCCAAACGGGGGCAATCAGCCCCAGCATTTT
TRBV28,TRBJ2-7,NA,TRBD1,CASSLKDRGPYEQYF,TGTGCCAGCAGTTTGAAAGACAGGGGGCCCTACGAGCAGTACTTC
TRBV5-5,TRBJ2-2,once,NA,CASVRGWELFF,TGTGCCAGCGTCAGGGGTTGGGAGCTGTTTTTT
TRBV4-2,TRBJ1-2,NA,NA,CASSQESGNLLGYTF,TGTGCCAGCAGCCAAGAGTCAGGGAATCTTCTTGGCTACACCTTC
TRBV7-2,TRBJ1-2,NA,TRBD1,CASSLSTGAYGYTF,TGTGCCAGCAGCTTATCGACAGGGGCCTATGGCTACACCTTC
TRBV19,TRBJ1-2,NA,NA,CASSMRANYGYTF,TGTGCCAGTAGTATGCGAGCTAACTATGGCTACACCTTC
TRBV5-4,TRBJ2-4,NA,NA,CASSFGRNIQYF,TGTGCCAGCAGCTTCGGGAGAAACATTCAGTACTTC
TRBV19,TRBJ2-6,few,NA,CASTLLGANVLTF,TGTGCCAGTACTCTTCTCGGGGCCAACGTCCTGACTTTC
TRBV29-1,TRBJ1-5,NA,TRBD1,CSVGTGAGNQPQHF,TGCAGCGTAGGAACAGGGGCAGGCAATCAGCCCCAGCATTTT
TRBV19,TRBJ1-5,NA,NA,CASRARGNDQPQHF,TGTGCCAGTAGGGCCAGGGGAAATGATCAGCCCCAGCATTTT
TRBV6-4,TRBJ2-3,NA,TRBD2,CASSEVSGGARDTQYF,TGTGCCAGCAGTGAAGTTAGCGGGGGGGCCCGTGATACGCAGTATTTT
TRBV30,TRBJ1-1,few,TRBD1,CAWSLRAGGTEAFF,TGTGCCTGGAGCCTACGGGCAGGGGGCACTGAAGCTTTCTTT
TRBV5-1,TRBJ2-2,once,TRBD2,CASSLGSVGLAPGELFF,TGCGCCAGCAGCTTGGGGTCTGTGGGACTAGCTCCCGGGGAGCTGTTTTTT
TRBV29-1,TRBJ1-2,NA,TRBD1,CSVEGGQSFNGYTF,TGCAGCGTTGAAGGGGGACAGTCCTTTAATGGCTACACCTTC
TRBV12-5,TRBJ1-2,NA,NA,CASGLVRQLEANYGYTF,TGTGCTAGTGGTTTGGTACGCCAACTCGAAGCTAACTATGGCTACACCTTC
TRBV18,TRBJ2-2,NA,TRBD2,CASSLRDYTPTGELFF,TGTGCCAGCTCCCTCCGGGACTACACACCCACCGGGGAGCTGTTTTTT
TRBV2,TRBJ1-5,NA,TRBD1,CASSESRTGVNQPQHF,TGTGCCAGCAGTGAATCAAGGACAGGGGTTAATCAGCCCCAGCATTTT
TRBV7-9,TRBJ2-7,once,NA,CASSVERGTSYEQYF,TGTGCCAGCAGCGTTGAAAGGGGGACATCCTACGAGCAGTACTTC
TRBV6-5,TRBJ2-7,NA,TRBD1,CASSRRTGDYEQYF,TGTGCCAGCAGTCGACGAACAGGGGACTACGAGCAGTACTTC
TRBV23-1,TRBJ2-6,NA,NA,CASSSPSGTRPPGANVLTF,TGCGCCAGCAGCTCCCCTTCCGGGACAAGGCCCCCCGGGGCCAACGTCCTGACTTTC
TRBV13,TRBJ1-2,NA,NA,CASSPPPQGLSYGYTF,TGTGCCAGCAGCCCGCCTCCCCAGGGGTTGAGCTATGGCTACACCTTC
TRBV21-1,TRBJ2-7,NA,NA,CASHKRAVSPYEQYF,TGTGCCAGCCACAAGAGGGCAGTGAGTCCCTACGAGCAGTACTTC
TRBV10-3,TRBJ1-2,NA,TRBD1,CAISDRDSLYGYTF,TGTGCCATCAGTGACCGGGACAGTCTCTATGGCTACACCTTC
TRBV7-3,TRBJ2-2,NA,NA,CASSLRDSLTGELFF,TGTGCCAGCAGCTTAAGGGACTCCCTGACCGGGGAGCTGTTTTTT
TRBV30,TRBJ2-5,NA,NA,CAWTDQETQYF,TGTGCCTGGACAGACCAAGAGACCCAGTACTTC
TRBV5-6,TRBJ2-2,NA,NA,CASSLRTVNTGELFF,TGTGCCAGCAGCTTGAGGACAGTGAACACCGGGGAGCTGTTTTTT
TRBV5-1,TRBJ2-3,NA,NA,CASSLQGASTDTQYF,TGCGCCAGCAGCTTGCAAGGAGCAAGCACAGATACGCAGTATTTT
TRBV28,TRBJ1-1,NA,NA,CASSPRRSTEAFF,TGTGCCAGCAGTCCCAGGAGGAGCACTGAAGCTTTCTTT
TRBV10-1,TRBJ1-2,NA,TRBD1,CASSDLPTGTGIYGYTF,TGCGCCAGCAGTGATTTACCCACCGGGACAGGGATCTATGGCTACACCTTC
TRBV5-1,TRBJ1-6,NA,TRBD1,CASSYGTEYNSPLHF,TGCGCCAGCAGCTACGGGACAGAATATAATTCACCCCTCCACTTT
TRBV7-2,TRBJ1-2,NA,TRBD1,CASSPRGHNYGYTF,TGTGCCAGCAGCCCCAGGGGGCATAACTATGGCTACACCTTC